This TCR beta chain derives from a study of identical twins. The CDR3 has 16 amino acids. The germline gives CDR1 MNHEY, CDR2 SVGEGT. V lost 8 bases, J lost 4 bases, and 14 bases stayed unmatched. cDNA molecules carried unique molecular identifiers, and template switching added a universal primer site. TCRdb re-analysed the 5' RACE reads in MiXCR, keeping a single row per CDR3 protein. The sample has 500,000 to 600,000 distinct CDR3 sequences, 20% to 25% seen once. A further study also used this sample, focusing on T cells expressing NK-cell markers. That source notes: Top CD8+ clonotypes included the dominant CD3+CD56+NKG2C+ clonotypes in roughly 6 donors.

This sequence originates from a young woman in good health. The sequencing input was CD4+ T cells sorted from blood. The rearrangement uses TRBV6-2 or TRBV6-3 and TRBJ1-3; 7 positions match TRBD1. DNA for the CDR3: TGTGCCAGCGCAAGACAGGGATCCGGATCAGGAAACACCATATATTTT. This translates into CASARQGSGSGNTIYF.